This TCR beta chain was observed in a study of T cell changes during pregnancy in multiple sclerosis. The junction had 10 bases not matched to a gene; V was cut back by 6 bases and J by 1 base. Germline CDR1 is MNHEY and CDR2 is SMNVEV (reference sequence). The CDR3 has 17 amino acids. Profiling relied on immunoSEQ multiplex PCR, and the TCRdb table lists in-frame clones only, not all of them. The sample comprises 45,000 to 75,000 clones, 85% to 95% of which are singletons, and approximately 0.85% rests with the top ten. The TCR comes from a female donor with multiple sclerosis, enrolled in a pregnancy study. The V and J genes are TRBV27 and TRBJ2-4, with 9 nucleotides matching TRBD1. Material: peripheral blood, obtained in the first trimester of pregnancy. The CDR3 DNA is TGTGCCAGCAGCCCCGGGACAGGGATTAAGGCCAAAAACATTCAGTACTTC. Translated, it gives CASSPGTGIKAKNIQYF.